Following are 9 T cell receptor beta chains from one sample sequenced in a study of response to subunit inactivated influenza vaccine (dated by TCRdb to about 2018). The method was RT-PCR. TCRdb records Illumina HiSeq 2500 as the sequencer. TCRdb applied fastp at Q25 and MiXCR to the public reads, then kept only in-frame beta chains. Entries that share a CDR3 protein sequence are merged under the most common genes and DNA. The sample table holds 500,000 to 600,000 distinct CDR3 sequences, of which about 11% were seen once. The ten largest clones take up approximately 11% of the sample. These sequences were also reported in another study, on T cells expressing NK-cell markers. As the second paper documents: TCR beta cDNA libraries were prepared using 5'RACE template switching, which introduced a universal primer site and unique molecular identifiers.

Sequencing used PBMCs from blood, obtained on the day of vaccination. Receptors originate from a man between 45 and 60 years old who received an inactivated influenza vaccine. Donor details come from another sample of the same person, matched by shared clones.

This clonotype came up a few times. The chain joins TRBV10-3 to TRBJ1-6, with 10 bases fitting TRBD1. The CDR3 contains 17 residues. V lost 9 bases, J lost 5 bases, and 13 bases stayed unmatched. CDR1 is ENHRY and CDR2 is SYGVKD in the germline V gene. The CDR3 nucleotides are TGTGCCATTAGAAAAGCGGACAGGGGGTCTCATAATTCACCCCTCCACTTT. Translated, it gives CAIRKADRGSHNSPLHF.

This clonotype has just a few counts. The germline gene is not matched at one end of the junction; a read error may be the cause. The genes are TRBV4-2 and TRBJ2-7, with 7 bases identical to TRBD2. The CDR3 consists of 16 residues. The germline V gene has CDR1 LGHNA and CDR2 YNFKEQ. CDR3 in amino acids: CASSPVLSGASHEQYF. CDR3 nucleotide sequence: TGTGCCAGCAGCCCGGTCCTGAGCGGGGCCTCCCACGAGCAGTACTTC.

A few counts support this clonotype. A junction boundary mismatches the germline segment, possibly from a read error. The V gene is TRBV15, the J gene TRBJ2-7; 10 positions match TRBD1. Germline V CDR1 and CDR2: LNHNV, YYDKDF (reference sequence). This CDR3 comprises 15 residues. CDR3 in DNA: TGTGCCACCAGGTCCCGGGACAGGGGATACAAGGACCTGAACTTC. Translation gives CATRSRDRGYKDLNF.

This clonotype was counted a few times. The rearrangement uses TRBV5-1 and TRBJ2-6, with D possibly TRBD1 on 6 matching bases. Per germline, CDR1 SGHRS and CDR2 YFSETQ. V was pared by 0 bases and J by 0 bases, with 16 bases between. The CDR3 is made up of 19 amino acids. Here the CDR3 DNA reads TGCGCCAGCAGCTTGGGGCACAGGGTACCCCACTCTGGGGCCAACGTCCTGACTTTC. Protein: CASSLGHRVPHSGANVLTF.

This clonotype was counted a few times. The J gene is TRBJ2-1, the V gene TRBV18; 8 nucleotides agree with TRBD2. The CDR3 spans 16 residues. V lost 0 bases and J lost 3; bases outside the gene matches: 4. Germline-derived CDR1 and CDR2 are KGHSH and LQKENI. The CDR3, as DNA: TGTGCCAGCTCACCACCTAATAGCGGGAACTACAATGAGCAGTTCTTC. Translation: CASSPPNSGNYNEQFF.

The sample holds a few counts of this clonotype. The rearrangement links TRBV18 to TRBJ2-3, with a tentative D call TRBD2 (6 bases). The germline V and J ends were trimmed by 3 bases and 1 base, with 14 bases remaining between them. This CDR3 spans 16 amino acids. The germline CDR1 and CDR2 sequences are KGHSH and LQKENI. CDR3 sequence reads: CASSPPAGPRTDTQYF. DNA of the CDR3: TGTGCCAGCTCACCCCCAGCGGGCCCCCGCACAGATACGCAGTATTTT. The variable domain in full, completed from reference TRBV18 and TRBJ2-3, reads NAGVMQNPRHLVRRRGQEARLRCSPMKGHSHVYWYRQLPEEGLKFMVYLQKENIIDESGMPKERFSAEFPKEGPSILRIQQVVRGDSAAYFCASSPPAGPRTDTQYFGPGTRLTVL.

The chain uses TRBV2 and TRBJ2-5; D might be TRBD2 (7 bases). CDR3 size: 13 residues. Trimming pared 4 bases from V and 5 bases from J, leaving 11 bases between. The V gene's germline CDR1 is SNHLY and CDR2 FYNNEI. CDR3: CASSGEGVETQYF. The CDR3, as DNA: TGTGCCAGCAGTGGGGAGGGGGTCGAGACCCAGTACTTC.

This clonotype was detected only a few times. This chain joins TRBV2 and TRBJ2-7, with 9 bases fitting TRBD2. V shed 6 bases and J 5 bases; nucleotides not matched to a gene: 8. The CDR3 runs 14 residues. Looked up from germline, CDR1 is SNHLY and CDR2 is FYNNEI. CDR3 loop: CASRTLAGLNEQYF. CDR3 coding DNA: TGTGCCAGCAGAACCCTAGCGGGGTTAAACGAGCAGTACTTC.

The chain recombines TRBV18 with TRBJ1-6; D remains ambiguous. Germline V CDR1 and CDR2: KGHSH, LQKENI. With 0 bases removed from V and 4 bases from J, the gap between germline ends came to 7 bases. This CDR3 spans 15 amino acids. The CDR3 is CASSPPLGYNSPLHF. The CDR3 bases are TGTGCCAGCTCACCACCGCTCGGATATAATTCACCCCTCCACTTT.